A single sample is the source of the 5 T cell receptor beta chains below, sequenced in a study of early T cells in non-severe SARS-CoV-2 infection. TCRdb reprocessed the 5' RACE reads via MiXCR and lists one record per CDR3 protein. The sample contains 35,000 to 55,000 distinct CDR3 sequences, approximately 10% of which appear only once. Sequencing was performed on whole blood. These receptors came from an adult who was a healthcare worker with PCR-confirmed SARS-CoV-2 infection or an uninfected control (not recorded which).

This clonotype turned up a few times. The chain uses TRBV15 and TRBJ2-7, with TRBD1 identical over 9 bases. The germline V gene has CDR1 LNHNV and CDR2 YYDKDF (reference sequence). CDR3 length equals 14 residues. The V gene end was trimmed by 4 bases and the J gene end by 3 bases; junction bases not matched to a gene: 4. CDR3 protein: CATSKTGGLYEQYF. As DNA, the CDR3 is TGTGCCACCAGCAAAACAGGGGGCCTCTACGAGCAGTACTTC.

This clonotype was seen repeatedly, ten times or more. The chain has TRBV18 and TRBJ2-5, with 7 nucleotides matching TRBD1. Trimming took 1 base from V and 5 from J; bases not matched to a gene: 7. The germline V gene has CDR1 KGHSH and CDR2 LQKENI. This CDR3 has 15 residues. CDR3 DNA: TGTGCCAGCTCACCACAGGGACAGACAACGGAGACCCAGTACTTC. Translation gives CASSPQGQTTETQYF.

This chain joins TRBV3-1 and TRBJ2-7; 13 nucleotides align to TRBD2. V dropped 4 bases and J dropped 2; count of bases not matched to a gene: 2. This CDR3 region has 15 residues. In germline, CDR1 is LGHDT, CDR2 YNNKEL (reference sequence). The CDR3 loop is CASSPGTSGTYEQYF. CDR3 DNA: TGTGCCAGCAGCCCAGGGACTAGCGGGACCTACGAGCAGTACTTC.

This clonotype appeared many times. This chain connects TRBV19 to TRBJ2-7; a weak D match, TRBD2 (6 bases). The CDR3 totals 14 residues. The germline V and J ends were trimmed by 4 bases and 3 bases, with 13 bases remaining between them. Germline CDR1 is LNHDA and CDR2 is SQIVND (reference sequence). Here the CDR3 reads CASSKSGLIYEQYF. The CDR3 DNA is TGTGCCAGTAGTAAATCGGGACTTATCTACGAGCAGTACTTC.

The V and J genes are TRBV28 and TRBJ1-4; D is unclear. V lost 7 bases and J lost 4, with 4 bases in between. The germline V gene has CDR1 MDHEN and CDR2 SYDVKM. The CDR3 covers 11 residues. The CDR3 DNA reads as TGTGCCAGCACCAGTAATGAAAAACTGTTTTTT. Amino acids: CASTSNEKLFF. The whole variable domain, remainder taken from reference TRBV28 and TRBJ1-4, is DVKVTQSSRYLVKRTGEKVFLECVQDMDHENMFWYRQDPGLGLRLIYFSYDVKMKEKGDIPEGYSVSREKKERFSLILESASTNQTSMYLCASTSNEKLFFGSGTQLSVL.